This TCR beta chain was captured by sequencing in a study of blood T cell repertoires in COVID-19. Whole-study context: Samples came from the United States, Italy and Spain, spanning acute and convalescent COVID-19. Sources were T cells, B-cell-depleted T cells, or PBMCs; the material itself was cDNA or gDNA.

This clone was detected only once. As originally analysed: The assay estimated nucleated cells by amplifying reference gene primers. Produced via immunoSEQ multiplex PCR; TCRdb's table is partial and in-frame only. Clone size and the V and J calls come from that table; the DNA yielded D and trimming. There are some 40,000 clones in the sample; 75% to 95% occur only once, and 5.5% lies in the top ten. The ends lost 1 base at V and 2 bases at J; junction bases unmatched: 12. The CDR3 covers 18 residues. The germline V gene encodes CDR1 LNHDA and CDR2 SQIVND (reference sequence). Sequences were obtained from peripheral blood. The TCR sequence derives from a woman older than 75 with acute or convalescent COVID-19. This sequence joins TRBV19 and TRBJ2-7; TRBD2 aligns across 9 bases. As DNA, the CDR3 is TGTGCCAGTAGTATAGTCTCAAGGCCTAGCGGGGAGACCTACGAGCAGTACTTC. Its translation: CASSIVSRPSGETYEQYF.